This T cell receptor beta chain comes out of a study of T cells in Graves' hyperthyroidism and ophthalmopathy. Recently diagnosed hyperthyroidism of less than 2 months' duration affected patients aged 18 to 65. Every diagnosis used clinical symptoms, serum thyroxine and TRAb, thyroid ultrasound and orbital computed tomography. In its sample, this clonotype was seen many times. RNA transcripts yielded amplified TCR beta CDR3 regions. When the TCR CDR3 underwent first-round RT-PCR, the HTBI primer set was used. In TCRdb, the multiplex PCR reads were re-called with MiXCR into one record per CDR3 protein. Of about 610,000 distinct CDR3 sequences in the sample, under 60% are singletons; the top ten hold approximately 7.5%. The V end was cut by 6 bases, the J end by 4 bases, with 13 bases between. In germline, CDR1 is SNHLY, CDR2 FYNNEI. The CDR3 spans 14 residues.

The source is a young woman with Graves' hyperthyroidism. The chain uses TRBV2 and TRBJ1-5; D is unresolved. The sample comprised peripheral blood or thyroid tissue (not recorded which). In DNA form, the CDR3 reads TGTGCCAGCAGGGAAAACAGCGGGAATCAGCCCCAGCATTTT. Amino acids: CASRENSGNQPQHF. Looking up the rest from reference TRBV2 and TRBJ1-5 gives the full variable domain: EPEVTQTPSHQVTQMGQEVILRCVPISNHLYFYWYRQILGQKVEFLVSFYNNEISEKSEIFDDQFSVERPDGSNFTLKIRSTKLEDSAMYFCASRENSGNQPQHFGDGTRLSIL.